The 28 T cell receptor beta chains presented below share a single source sample, sequenced in a study of blood T cell repertoires in COVID-19. The method was immunoSEQ multiplex PCR; TCRdb's version includes in-frame clones alone and lacks a portion of them. The sample includes around 110,000 clones, roughly four fifths of them seen just once. The sample comprised peripheral blood. Receptor source: an older man with active or convalescent COVID-19.

The chain links TRBV19 to TRBJ1-2, with 7 bases identical to TRBD1. The CDR3 sequence is 14 residues long. The germline gives CDR1 LNHDA, CDR2 SQIVND (reference sequence). V shed 8 bases and J 7 bases; nucleotides not matched to a gene: 13. CDR3 amino acids: CASGGGGGSIGYTF. The DNA for the CDR3 is TGTGCCAGTGGGGGCGGAGGGGGCTCGATTGGCTACACCTTC.

Only one count was recorded for this clone. This chain connects TRBV4-2 to TRBJ1-2, with 7 nucleotides matching TRBD1. V shed 0 bases, J shed 4 bases, and the junction held 11 bases outside the gene matches. Germline CDR1 is LGHNA and CDR2 is YNFKEQ. This CDR3 region has 17 residues. CDR3 amino acids: CASSQDLRGRPGYGYTF. CDR3 nucleotide sequence: TGTGCCAGCAGCCAAGATTTGAGGGGGCGCCCGGGCTATGGCTACACCTTC.

This chain connects TRBV10-3 to TRBJ2-7, with 10 bases that match TRBD2. Germline V gene lookup returns CDR1 ENHRY and CDR2 SYGVKD. The CDR3 extends over 16 amino acids. The junction had 12 bases not matched to a gene; V was cut back by 4 bases and J by 6 bases. CDR3: CAISVSASGRAFEQYF. CDR3 in DNA: TGTGCCATCAGTGTATCCGCCAGCGGGAGGGCCTTCGAGCAGTACTTC.

The rearrangement links TRBV4-3 to TRBJ1-1; 8 bases are shared with TRBD1. V dropped 1 base and J dropped 5; count of bases not matched to a gene: 3. CDR3 length: 14 residues. Looked up from germline, CDR1 is LGHNA and CDR2 is YSLEER. In nucleotides, the CDR3 is TGCGCCAGCAGCCAAGCAGGGGGCTTTACTGAAGCTTTCTTT. Translated: CASSQAGGFTEAFF.

The chain combines TRBV5-8 with TRBJ1-5, with 12 bases that match TRBD1. Germline assignment: CDR1 SGHTS and CDR2 YDEGEE. CDR3 length equals 18 residues. V gave up 0 bases and J gave up 2 bases; unmatched junction bases: 6. This CDR3 is CASSLAGTGGLGNQPQHF. The CDR3 nucleotides are TGTGCCAGCAGCTTGGCTGGGACAGGGGGCCTGGGCAATCAGCCCCAGCATTTT. The whole variable domain, filled in from reference TRBV5-8 and TRBJ1-5, reads EAGVTQSPTHLIKTRGQQATLRCSPISGHTSVYWYQQALGLGLQFLLWYDEGEERNRGNFPPRFSGRQFPNYSSELNVNALELEDSALYLCASSLAGTGGLGNQPQHFGDGTRLSIL.

The sample holds a few counts of this clone. This chain connects TRBV7-8 to TRBJ2-1, with a possible D match to TRBD2 (6 bases). Trimming removed 0 bases from V and 6 bases from J, with 18 bases in between. This CDR3 comprises 17 residues. From germline, CDR1 is SGHVS and CDR2 FQNEAQ. The CDR3 spells CASSLAYGSGGVNEQFF. CDR3 in DNA: TGTGCCAGCAGCTTAGCGTACGGGAGTGGTGGGGTCAATGAGCAGTTCTTC.

The rearrangement uses TRBV28 and TRBJ1-2; D unresolved. V shed 3 bases and J shed 2 bases, with 13 bases lying between them. The CDR3 totals 15 residues. The germline V gene has CDR1 MDHEN and CDR2 SYDVKM. The CDR3 region is CASSLAVSPNYGYTF. The CDR3 DNA is TGTGCCAGCAGTTTGGCTGTTAGCCCGAACTATGGCTACACCTTC.

The chain employs TRBV2 and TRBJ2-7; 8 bases match TRBD1. The CDR3 consists of 15 residues. The germline V gene encodes CDR1 SNHLY and CDR2 FYNNEI. The V segment lost 2 bases and the J segment 1 base; nucleotides outside the gene matches: 4. CDR3 DNA sequence: TGTGCCAGCAGTGAACAGGGGGCGCTGTCCTACGAGCAGTACTTC. Translated: CASSEQGALSYEQYF.

This clone appeared a single time. V gene TRBV29-1 combines with J gene TRBJ1-2; 10 nucleotides align to TRBD1. Trimming cost V 7 bases and J 5 bases; bases outside gene matches: 4. Germline CDR1 is SQVTM and CDR2 is ANQGSEA. There are 12 residues in the CDR3. CDR3 bases: TGCAGCGCTCGGACAGGGGGATATGGCTACACCTTC. Protein sequence: CSARTGGYGYTF.

The chain has TRBV5-4 and TRBJ1-6, with D unclear. Trimming removed 0 bases at V and 10 bases at J, with 14 bases between. The CDR3 runs to 15 residues. CDR1 is SGHNT and CDR2 is YYREEE in the germline V gene (reference sequence). DNA for the CDR3: TGTGCCAGCAGCTTGGTCCGGGAGGGTCGGTCACCCCTCCACTTT. Its translation: CASSLVREGRSPLHF.

The chain recombines TRBV7-8 with TRBJ1-2, with TRBD1 matching 7 bases. This CDR3 has 13 amino acids. V shed 5 bases, J shed 8 bases, and the junction held 8 bases outside the gene matches. Germline V gene sequence: CDR1 SGHVS, CDR2 FQNEAQ. The CDR3 DNA follows: TGTGCCAGCAGCCGACAGGGTTTTGGGGGCTACACCTTC. It translates to CASSRQGFGGYTF.

V and J are TRBV2 and TRBJ1-1; possibly TRBD1 for D (6 bases). From germline, CDR1 is SNHLY and CDR2 FYNNEI. The CDR3 is 14 residues long. V was cut by 7 bases and J by 1 base, with 13 bases left in between. The CDR3 region is CASNRWGRNTEAFF. DNA for the CDR3: TGTGCCAGCAACCGCTGGGGGCGGAACACTGAAGCTTTCTTT.

The genes are TRBV7-2 and TRBJ1-6; the D gene is possibly TRBD1 (5 bases). Germline CDR1 reads SGHTA; CDR2 reads FQGNSA. The CDR3 is 15 amino acids. The ends were cut back, 6 bases at V and 7 bases at J, with 16 bases in the middle. CDR3 in DNA: TGTGCCAGCAGGGAGGTGGGGGGTCGGAATTCACCCCTCCACTTT. Protein: CASREVGGRNSPLHF.

This sequence joins TRBV11-3 and TRBJ1-3; D remains ambiguous. Germline V gene lookup returns CDR1 SGHNT and CDR2 YENEEA. The CDR3 has 15 amino acids. Trimming stripped 3 bases from V and 1 base from J, with 10 bases between. CDR3 DNA sequence: TGTGCCAGCAGCTTCACCGGAGGGTCTGGAAACACCATATATTTT. Translated, it gives CASSFTGGSGNTIYF.

The CDR3 loop reads CASSSPYSTGNYGYTF. CDR3 DNA sequence: TGTGCCAGCAGCTCACCCTACTCTACAGGGAACTATGGCTACACCTTC. V and J are TRBV5-4 and TRBJ1-2; TRBD1 is a possible D gene (6 bases). This CDR3 is 16 amino acids long. Trimming cost V 3 bases and J 2 bases, with 17 bases left between them. Per germline, CDR1 SGHNT and CDR2 YYREEE (reference sequence). Complete variable domain (other parts from reference TRBV5-4 and TRBJ1-2): ETGVTQSPTHLIKTRGQQVTLRCSSQSGHNTVSWYQQALGQGPQFIFQYYREEENGRGNFPPRFSGLQFPNYSSELNVNALELDDSALYLCASSSPYSTGNYGYTFGSGTRLTVV.

The chain has TRBV2 and TRBJ2-1; TRBD1 matches at 8 bases. CDR1 and CDR2 (germline): SNHLY, FYNNEI. The CDR3 covers 14 residues. With 6 bases clipped from V and 0 bases from J, the junction kept 1 base outside the gene matches. The CDR3, as DNA: TGTGCCAGCAGCGGACAGGGCTCCTACAATGAGCAGTTCTTC. It codes for CASSGQGSYNEQFF.

The V call is TRBV11-3, the J call TRBJ2-1, with D possibly matching TRBD1 (6 bases). CDR1 SGHNT and CDR2 YENEEA come from the germline V gene. The CDR3 has 14 residues. Trimming shortened V by 0 bases and J by 4 bases, and 7 bases separated the two germline ends. The CDR3 spells CASSLDQGYNEQFF. CDR3 DNA sequence: TGTGCCAGCAGCTTAGACCAGGGGTACAATGAGCAGTTCTTC. The full variable domain, completed using reference TRBV11-3 and TRBJ2-1, is EAGVVQSPRYKIIEKKQPVAFWCNPISGHNTLYWYLQNLGQGPELLIRYENEEAVDDSQLPKDRFSAERLKGVDSTLKIQPAELGDSAVYLCASSLDQGYNEQFFGPGTRLTVL.

The chain couples TRBV11-3 to TRBJ2-1; 11 positions match TRBD2. The CDR3 is 15 residues long. V dropped 3 bases and J dropped 2; count of bases not matched to a gene: 0. Germline CDR1 and CDR2: SGHNT and YENEEA. In nucleotides, the CDR3 is TGTGCCAGCAGCTTGACTAGCGGGACCTACAATGAGCAGTTCTTC. This sequence encodes CASSLTSGTYNEQFF.

This clone has just a few counts. The gene calls are TRBV7-6 and TRBJ1-3; weak D call: TRBD1 (6 bases). Trimming took 1 base from V and 4 from J, leaving 11 bases between them. Per the germline V gene, CDR1 is SGHVS and CDR2 is FNYEAQ. The CDR3 length is 15 residues. CDR3 sequence: CASSLDRVGGNTIYF. Here the CDR3 DNA reads TGTGCCAGCAGCTTAGACAGGGTGGGAGGAAACACCATATATTTT.

This sequence joins TRBV24-1 and TRBJ2-2; TRBD1 might be the D (6 bases). Deletions cut 5 bases from V and 1 base from J, with 10 bases between. CDR3 length equals 15 residues. In germline, CDR1 is KGHDR, CDR2 SFDVKD. DNA for the CDR3: TGTGCCACCAGTGGTCCGACAGGGAACACCGGGGAGCTGTTTTTT. Translation: CATSGPTGNTGELFF.

CDR3 in DNA: TGTGCCATCAGTGAGCGCAGAGGCCTCGGAAACACCATATATTTT. It translates to CAISERRGLGNTIYF. The gene calls are TRBV10-3 and TRBJ1-3; the D is unclear. Trimming pared 2 bases from V and 4 bases from J, leaving 12 bases between. The CDR3 contains 15 residues. Germline CDR1 reads ENHRY; CDR2 reads SYGVKD.

The chain recombines TRBV28 with TRBJ1-2, with 7 bases that match TRBD1. The germline gives CDR1 MDHEN, CDR2 SYDVKM. The CDR3 covers 12 residues. V shed 4 bases, J shed 8 bases, and the junction held 4 bases outside the gene matches. The CDR3 DNA is TGTGCCAGCAGTTCGACAGGGTTCGGCTACACCTTC. This sequence encodes CASSSTGFGYTF.

V is TRBV4-1 and J is TRBJ1-4, with D possibly TRBD1 on 5 matching bases. The germline V gene has CDR1 MGHRA and CDR2 YSYEKL. V lost 8 bases to trimming and J lost 2 bases, with 9 bases between them. The CDR3 contains 13 residues. The CDR3 spells CASRGGTNEKLFF. The CDR3 region has the DNA TGCGCCAGCCGGGGGGGGACTAATGAAAAACTGTTTTTT.

The chain is built from TRBV19 and TRBJ1-5; 8 positions match TRBD1. Germline CDR1 and CDR2: LNHDA and SQIVND (reference sequence). J gave up 6 bases and V 5 bases, and 9 bases lay outside the gene matches. The CDR3 covers 15 residues. The CDR3 DNA is TGTGCCAGTAGTCCCCAGGGGGCGCTCAGTCAGCCCCAGCATTTT. This sequence encodes CASSPQGALSQPQHF.

This chain links TRBV6-5 with TRBJ1-2; 7 positions agree with TRBD1. This CDR3 is 14 amino acids long. V lost 6 bases, J lost 7 bases, and 11 bases stayed unmatched. Germline V gene data show CDR1 as MNHEY and CDR2 as SVGAGI. CDR3 region: CASSLIQGERGYTF. The CDR3 DNA follows: TGTGCCAGCAGCCTTATCCAGGGGGAGCGTGGCTACACCTTC.

V and J are TRBV28 and TRBJ2-1; 9 bases are a match to TRBD1. Trimming took 6 bases from V and 4 from J; bases not matched to a gene: 4. CDR1 and CDR2 (germline): MDHEN, SYDVKM. This CDR3 is 14 amino acids long. The CDR3 DNA sequence: TGTGCCAGCAGCCCGGACAGGGGATACAATGAGCAGTTCTTC. It yields the protein CASSPDRGYNEQFF.

The genes are TRBV7-3 and TRBJ1-1; D remains ambiguous. This CDR3 comprises 15 residues. V lost 5 bases to trimming and J lost 6 bases, with 19 bases between them. From germline, CDR1 is SGHTA and CDR2 FQGTGA. The CDR3 coding sequence is TGTGCCAGCAGCCCGACGGGAGGGCCGGGCGCTGAAGCTTTCTTT. Translating it yields CASSPTGGPGAEAFF.

V gene TRBV10-3 combines with J gene TRBJ1-4; possibly TRBD1 for D (5 bases). Germline values: CDR1 ENHRY, CDR2 SYGVKD. Trimming cost V 4 bases and J 8 bases, with 17 bases left between them. The CDR3 is 15 amino acids. The CDR3: CAISVRGGELEKLFF. DNA for the CDR3: TGTGCCATCAGTGTGAGGGGAGGAGAACTAGAAAAACTGTTTTTT.